One and the same sample provided the 29 T cell receptor beta chains below, sequenced in a study of T cells in Graves' hyperthyroidism and ophthalmopathy. RNA transcripts yielded amplified TCR beta CDR3 regions. During a first-round RT-PCR of the TCR CDR3, the HTBI primer set was used. TCRdb itself ran the multiplex PCR reads through MiXCR, one entry per CDR3 protein. The top ten clones hold around 30% of a sample with approximately 260,000 distinct CDR3 sequences, approximately 14% of them seen once. Sequencing was done on a sample of blood. Receptors originate from a woman aged 50 to 65 with Graves' hyperthyroidism that later progressed to Graves' ophthalmopathy.

This clonotype was found many times. V usage is TRBV28 and J usage is TRBJ1-1, with D perhaps matching TRBD1 (6 bases). V was trimmed by 6 bases and J by 4 bases, leaving 24 bases between them. CDR1 MDHEN and CDR2 SYDVKM come from the germline V gene. This CDR3 is built from 17 residues. Written as DNA, the CDR3 is TGTGCCAGCAGCTCTCCTCTGGGGGGCTCGGTGGGCACTGAAGCTTTCTTT. This translates into CASSSPLGGSVGTEAFF.

This clonotype showed up just a few times. V usage is TRBV4-2 and J usage is TRBJ2-7; no reliable D call. CDR3 length: 13 residues. Trimming took 4 bases from V and 5 from J, leaving 12 bases between them. Germline lookup yields CDR1 LGHNA and CDR2 YNFKEQ. DNA for the CDR3: TGTGCCAGCAGCCTCGGCCAGCTAGACGAGCAGTACTTC. This sequence encodes CASSLGQLDEQYF.

This clonotype has a count of ten or more. V and J are TRBV7-9 and TRBJ2-7; D may be TRBD2 (6 bases). V dropped 3 bases and J dropped 6 bases, with 9 bases sitting between them. The CDR3 is 12 amino acids. Germline values: CDR1 SEHNR, CDR2 FQNEAQ (reference sequence). The CDR3 spells CASSLDGGEQYF. The CDR3, as DNA: TGTGCCAGCAGCTTGGACGGGGGCGAGCAGTACTTC.

There are many counts of this clonotype. This chain links TRBV2 with TRBJ2-2, with 9 bases lining up with TRBD2. The CDR3 contains 14 residues. Trimming at V came to 6 bases and at J to 6 bases, leaving 5 bases not matched to a gene. The V gene's germline CDR1 is SNHLY and CDR2 FYNNEI. Here the CDR3 DNA reads TGTGCCAGCAGCGCACGACTAGCGGCCGGGGAGCTGTTTTTT. It encodes CASSARLAAGELFF.

This clonotype has a count of ten or more. The rearrangement joins TRBV7-2 to TRBJ2-5; D may correspond to TRBD1 or TRBD2 (5 bases each). The V end was cut by 5 bases, the J end by 3 bases, with 13 bases between. The CDR3 is made up of 14 amino acids. CDR1 is SGHTA, CDR2 FQGNSA, per germline. This chain's CDR3 is CASSVSGTEETQYF. The CDR3 DNA reads as TGTGCCAGCAGCGTCTCCGGGACGGAAGAGACCCAGTACTTC.

This clonotype was picked up many times. The CDR3 loop is CASSLGRVYNEQFF. The CDR3 DNA sequence: TGTGCCAGCAGCCTGGGCAGGGTCTACAATGAGCAGTTCTTC. The gene calls are TRBV28 and TRBJ2-1, with D perhaps TRBD1 (5 bases). The germline gives CDR1 MDHEN, CDR2 SYDVKM. V lost 6 bases and J 3 bases, leaving 12 bases between the germline ends. This CDR3 is 14 amino acids long.

The sample holds many counts of this clonotype. CDR3 residues: CASSVAGREADTQYF. The CDR3 DNA is TGTGCCAGCAGCGTAGCTGGCAGGGAAGCAGATACGCAGTATTTT. V usage is TRBV9 and J usage is TRBJ2-3; a possible D gene is TRBD1 (5 bases). The CDR3 covers 15 residues. Looked up from germline, CDR1 is SGDLS and CDR2 is YYNGEE. Between the trimmed V and J ends, which lost 0 bases and 4 bases, there was a span of 12 bases.

This clonotype was counted at least ten times. The chain combines TRBV27 with TRBJ2-3, with TRBD2 as a possible D gene (5 bases). The CDR3 is 14 amino acids. Germline V CDR1 and CDR2: MNHEY, SMNVEV (reference sequence). The V gene lost 6 bases and the J gene lost 0 bases, with 10 bases spanning the gap. CDR3 loop: CASRGSLSTDTQYF. CDR3 in DNA: TGTGCCAGCAGGGGGAGTCTTAGCACAGATACGCAGTATTTT.

This clonotype was recorded at least ten times. The chain recombines TRBV20-1 with TRBJ2-7; a weak D match, TRBD2 (5 bases). Trimming cost V 3 bases and J 3 bases, with 12 bases left between them. The CDR3 extends over 13 amino acids. Germline assignment: CDR1 DFQATT and CDR2 SNEGSKA (reference sequence). CDR3 residues: CSARKRSVYEQYF. The CDR3, as DNA: TGCAGTGCTAGGAAGCGGTCAGTCTACGAGCAGTACTTC.

To note about this clonotype: This may stem from a read error, because a much larger clone lies one nucleotide away. The J gene is TRBJ1-2, the V gene TRBV28; 7 bases match TRBD1. The CDR3 has 15 amino acids. From germline, CDR1 is MDHEN and CDR2 SYDVKM. V dropped 6 bases and J dropped 8; count of bases not matched to a gene: 15. CDR3: CASRSGGAQGLGYTF. In DNA, the CDR3 is TGTGCCAGCAGATCCGGGGGGGCACAGGGGCTCGGCTACACCTTC.

This clonotype came up many times. The chain uses TRBV2 and TRBJ2-5; TRBD2 agrees at 7 bases. Trimming removed 6 bases from V and 4 bases from J; junction bases left unmatched: 5. The CDR3 sequence is 13 residues long. The V gene's germline CDR1 is SNHLY and CDR2 FYNNEI. In DNA, the CDR3 is TGTGCCAGCAGCCGGGAGGCAGGAGAGACCCAGTACTTC. This encodes CASSREAGETQYF.

This clonotype was observed many times. This sequence joins TRBV18 and TRBJ1-3; 8 bases align to TRBD1. The CDR3 covers 15 residues. From germline, CDR1 is KGHSH and CDR2 LQKENI. V was clipped by 3 bases and J by 4 bases; unmatched bases: 5. The CDR3 DNA reads TGTGCCAGCTCACCCTCCCGGGACAGGGGAAACACCATATATTTT. It yields the protein CASSPSRDRGNTIYF.

V usage is TRBV20-1 and J usage is TRBJ1-4, with 8 bases identical to TRBD1. The ends lost 0 bases at V and 8 bases at J; junction bases unmatched: 5. There are 14 residues in the CDR3. From germline, CDR1 is DFQATT and CDR2 SNEGSKA (reference sequence). The CDR3 loop reads CSARDRQGREKLFF. The CDR3 DNA is TGCAGTGCTAGAGATCGACAGGGGAGAGAAAAACTGTTTTTT.

This clonotype has a count of ten or more. The chain has TRBV28 and TRBJ1-1; perhaps TRBD1 as D (6 bases). The CDR3 sequence is 12 residues long. Germline V gives CDR1 MDHEN, CDR2 SYDVKM. V was trimmed by 4 bases and J by 10 bases, leaving 13 bases between them. CDR3 in DNA: TGTGCCAGCAGTTCCTCGACAGGTAGAGCTTTCTTT. This encodes CASSSSTGRAFF.

This rearrangement joins TRBV5-5 to TRBJ1-2, with a tentative D call TRBD1 (5 bases). CDR1 is SGHKS, CDR2 YYEKEE, per germline (reference sequence). V dropped 4 bases and J dropped 2 bases, with 15 bases sitting between them. This CDR3 has 15 amino acids. CDR3 in amino acids: CASSILRGENYGYTF. CDR3 bases: TGTGCCAGCAGCATACTCCGAGGGGAAAACTATGGCTACACCTTC.

Comments on this clonotype: This sequence may be a read error, since a much larger clone differs from it by one base. The gene calls are TRBV3-1 and TRBJ2-2; TRBD2 matches at 8 bases. Germline CDR1 is LGHDT and CDR2 is YNNKEL (reference sequence). V trimming: 0 bases; J trimming: 4 bases; junction bases outside the gene matches: 10. The CDR3 extends over 18 amino acids. The CDR3 here is CASSQDRASGHVTGELFF. The CDR3, as DNA: TGTGCCAGCAGCCAAGATCGTGCTAGCGGGCATGTCACCGGGGAGCTGTTTTTT.

V and J are TRBV28 and TRBJ2-7, with D perhaps TRBD1 (5 bases). Trimming cost V 6 bases and J 3 bases, with 24 bases left between them. CDR3 length: 17 residues. Germline V gene sequence: CDR1 MDHEN, CDR2 SYDVKM. The CDR3 here is CASRDLGGAQPLYEQYF. The CDR3 coding sequence is TGTGCCAGCAGAGACCTTGGTGGGGCGCAGCCCCTCTACGAGCAGTACTTC.

In this sample, this clonotype turned up many times. This sequence joins TRBV4-1 and TRBJ1-1; possible D gene TRBD1, 6 bases. V was shortened by 1 base and J by 7 bases, with 16 bases between the two germline ends. The CDR3 consists of 15 residues. Germline V lookup: CDR1 MGHRA, CDR2 YSYEKL. The CDR3 loop reads CASSQGGGRVSEAFF. CDR3 sequence (DNA): TGCGCCAGCAGCCAAGGTGGGGGCCGGGTCAGTGAAGCTTTCTTT.

On this clonotype itself: Germline is not matched at one junction end, which may reflect a read error. V usage is TRBV9 and J usage is TRBJ2-2; a possible D gene is TRBD2 (5 bases). CDR1 and CDR2 from the germline V gene are SGDLS and YYNGEE. This CDR3 contains 15 residues. This CDR3 reads CTSSSGGYIAGELFF. The CDR3 DNA reads as TGTACCAGCAGCTCAGGCGGGTATATAGCCGGGGAGCTGTTTTTT.

This clonotype has a count of ten or more. The rearrangement uses TRBV3-1 and TRBJ1-1, with 7 bases that match TRBD1. The CDR3 has 14 amino acids. CDR1 is LGHDT, CDR2 YNNKEL, per germline (reference sequence). J lost 1 base, V lost 5 bases, and 4 bases had no gene match. In DNA form, the CDR3 reads TGTGCCAGCAGCTTCCGGACAGGGAACACTGAAGCTTTCTTT. Translating it yields CASSFRTGNTEAFF. Variable domain in full (rest from reference TRBV3-1 and TRBJ1-1): DTAVSQTPKYLVTQMGNDKSIKCEQNLGHDTMYWYKQDSKKFLKIMFSYNNKELIINETVPNRFSPKSPDKAHLNLHINSLELGDSAVYFCASSFRTGNTEAFFGQGTRLTVV.

This clonotype showed up many times. This rearrangement joins TRBV7-2 to TRBJ2-7; D not certain. The germline gives CDR1 SGHTA, CDR2 FQGNSA. V lost 6 bases, J lost 3 bases, and 6 bases lay in between. The CDR3 loop spans 11 amino acids. The CDR3 here is CASSPYYEQYF. The CDR3 DNA is TGTGCCAGCAGTCCGTACTACGAGCAGTACTTC. The full variable domain, its missing parts supplied by reference TRBV7-2 and TRBJ2-7, is GAGVSQSPSNKVTEKGKDVELRCDPISGHTALYWYRQSLGQGLEFLIYFQGNSAPDKSGLPSDRFSAERTGGSVSTLTIQRTQQEDSAVYLCASSPYYEQYFGPGTRLTVT.

This clonotype was picked up many times. The chain couples TRBV20-1 to TRBJ2-1; D gene ambiguous. CDR1 DFQATT and CDR2 SNEGSKA come from the germline V gene (reference sequence). The ends were cut back, 3 bases at V and 4 bases at J, with 13 bases in the middle. This CDR3 contains 14 residues. The CDR3 nucleotides are TGCAGTGCTAGGCATAGTGGCGAATACAATGAGCAGTTCTTC. Its protein is CSARHSGEYNEQFF.

This clonotype was counted at least ten times. J is TRBJ2-7 and V is TRBV6-1, with 10 positions matching TRBD1. This CDR3 is built from 16 residues. J was trimmed by 4 bases and V by 4 bases; bases with no gene match: 10. In germline, CDR1 is MNHNS, CDR2 SASEGT. The CDR3 spells CASSGGTGARWYEQYF. Written as DNA, the CDR3 is TGTGCCAGCAGTGGAGGGACAGGGGCCCGATGGTACGAGCAGTACTTC.

The rearrangement joins TRBV20-1 to TRBJ2-1; 11 bases align to TRBD2. Trimming cost V 4 bases and J 4 bases; bases outside gene matches: 6. Germline CDR1 and CDR2: DFQATT and SNEGSKA (reference sequence). This CDR3 region has 15 residues. As DNA, the CDR3 is TGCAGTGCTAAAGGGGGACTAGCGGATTACAATGAGCAGTTCTTC. Its translation: CSAKGGLADYNEQFF.

The chain is built from TRBV7-2 and TRBJ1-5; D gene uncertain. V lost 2 bases and J lost 10, with 18 bases in between. The CDR3 runs to 15 residues. Germline V CDR1 and CDR2: SGHTA, FQGNSA. CDR3 coding DNA: TGTGCCAGCAGCTTATTGGCCGTATCGGGCCAACCCCAGCATTTT. This codes for CASSLLAVSGQPQHF.

This rearrangement joins TRBV10-3 to TRBJ1-5, with TRBD1 as a possible D gene (6 bases). The CDR3 has 16 amino acids. CDR1 ENHRY and CDR2 SYGVKD come from the germline V gene. Trimming pared 6 bases from V and 2 bases from J, leaving 17 bases between. The CDR3 reads CAISNTDRNGNQPQHF. The CDR3 DNA reads as TGTGCCATCAGCAATACTGACAGGAACGGCAATCAGCCCCAGCATTTT.

This clonotype has at least ten counts. The rearrangement links TRBV2 to TRBJ2-2; D remains ambiguous. CDR1 SNHLY and CDR2 FYNNEI come from the germline V gene. Trimming took 3 bases from V and 15 from J, leaving 11 bases between them. CDR3 length equals 11 residues. The CDR3 DNA sequence: TGTGCCAGCAGTGAGGCTCCGAGCTTGTTTTTT. Translation gives CASSEAPSLFF. Filled out from reference TRBV2 and TRBJ2-2, the complete variable domain reads EPEVTQTPSHQVTQMGQEVILRCVPISNHLYFYWYRQILGQKVEFLVSFYNNEISEKSEIFDDQFSVERPDGSNFTLKIRSTKLEDSAMYFCASSEAPSLFFGEGSRLTVL.

This clonotype was found many times. The chain's CDR3 is CASSFLDRGRETQYF. CDR3 nucleotides: TGTGCCAGCAGTTTCCTTGACAGGGGGCGGGAGACCCAGTACTTC. This chain joins TRBV12-3 or TRBV12-4 and TRBJ2-5, with 10 bases that match TRBD1. With V trimmed by 3 bases and J by 5 bases, 6 bases remained unmatched. The CDR3 runs to 15 residues.

About this clonotype: Sequence at one end of the junction differs from germline and may be a read error. The chain has TRBV2 and TRBJ2-7; 8 nucleotides line up with TRBD1. Per the germline V gene, CDR1 is SNHLY and CDR2 is FYNNEI. The CDR3 is 12 residues long. The CDR3 coding sequence is TGTGCCAGCATCCGGACAGGGTACGGGCAGTACTTC. Encoded protein: CASIRTGYGQYF.